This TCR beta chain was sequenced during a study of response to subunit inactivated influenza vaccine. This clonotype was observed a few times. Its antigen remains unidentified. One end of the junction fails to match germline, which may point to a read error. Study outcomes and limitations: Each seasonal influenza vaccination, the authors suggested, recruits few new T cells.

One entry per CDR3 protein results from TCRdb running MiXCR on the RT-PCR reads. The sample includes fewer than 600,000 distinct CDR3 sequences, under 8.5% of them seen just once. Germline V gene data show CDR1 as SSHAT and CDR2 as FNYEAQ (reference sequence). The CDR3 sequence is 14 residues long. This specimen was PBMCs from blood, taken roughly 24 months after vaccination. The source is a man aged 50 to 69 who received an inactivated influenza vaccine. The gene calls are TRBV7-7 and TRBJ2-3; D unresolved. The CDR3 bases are TGTGCTAGCAGCTTAACGACGTGGGCAGATACGCAGTATTTT. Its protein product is CASSLTTWADTQYF.